This T cell receptor (beta chain) was identified during a study of shared clonotypes between healthy human individuals. The method was immunoSEQ multiplex PCR; TCRdb's version includes in-frame clones alone and lacks a portion of them. This repertoire shows more than 2,000,000 clones, more than 80% found once; its top ten account for over 0.12%. The clonotype was recovered from a man younger than 30 in good health. Sequencing was carried out using naive CD4+ T cells sorted from blood. Stated subset: CD45RA+ positively selected.

This CDR3 reads CASSSYLIYEQYF. The DNA for the CDR3 is TGTGCCAGCAGCTCCTATCTGATCTACGAGCAGTACTTC. The chain has TRBV7-2 and TRBJ2-7, with unresolved D. V was shortened by 4 bases and J by 3 bases, with 10 bases between the two germline ends. Per germline, CDR1 SGHTA and CDR2 FQGNSA. The CDR3 sequence is 13 residues long.